This entry lists 30 T cell receptor beta chains sequenced from one sample in a study of blood T cell repertoires in COVID-19. Sequencing used immunoSEQ multiplex PCR; TCRdb keeps in-frame clones, though not all of them. This table holds roughly 410,000 clones, about 90% found once. The sample was peripheral blood. These receptors were taken from a man in his forties with acute or convalescent COVID-19.

The chain links TRBV30 to TRBJ2-5, with 7 positions matching TRBD1. The CDR3 spans 14 residues. Per germline, CDR1 GTSNPN and CDR2 SVGIG (reference sequence). The V segment lost 6 bases and the J segment 2 bases; nucleotides outside the gene matches: 9. The CDR3, as DNA: TGTGCCTGTGCCCGGGACAGCGGACAAGAGACCCAGTACTTC. Translating gives CACARDSGQETQYF. Supplemented by reference TRBV30 and TRBJ2-5, the full variable domain reads SQTIHQWPATLVQPVGSPLSLECTVEGTSNPNLYWYRQAAGRGLQLLFYSVGIGQISSEVPQNLSASRPQDRQFILSSKKLLLSDSGFYLCACARDSGQETQYFGPGTRLLVL.

The genes are TRBV7-9 and TRBJ2-3, with TRBD2 as a possible D gene (5 bases). CDR1 SEHNR and CDR2 FQNEAQ come from the germline V gene (reference sequence). V was shortened by 5 bases and J by 1 base, with 10 bases between the two germline ends. The CDR3 runs to 14 residues. CDR3 DNA sequence: TGTGCCAGCAGCGGAGACTACCGCACAGATACGCAGTATTTT. This translates into CASSGDYRTDTQYF.

V gene TRBV24-1 combines with J gene TRBJ2-7, with a weak D call TRBD2 (7 bases). V shed 2 bases and J shed 4 bases, with 23 bases lying between them. Per germline, CDR1 KGHDR and CDR2 SFDVKD. The CDR3 length is 18 residues. The CDR3 DNA reads TGTGCCACCAGTGATTCAAGGGGGGGCCCCTCAAGCCAGTACGAGCAGTACTTC. The encoded protein is CATSDSRGGPSSQYEQYF.

The V call is TRBV9, the J call TRBJ2-7; tentatively, D is TRBD2 (6 bases). Germline V gene sequence: CDR1 SGDLS, CDR2 YYNGEE. The CDR3 consists of 12 residues. Trimming removed 6 bases at V and 5 bases at J, with 12 bases between. In nucleotides, the CDR3 is TGTGCCAGCAACGGAGGGATCGACGAGCAGTACTTC. This gives the protein CASNGGIDEQYF. Using reference TRBV9 and TRBJ2-7 for the parts outside the CDR3, the full variable domain is DSGVTQTPKHLITATGQRVTLRCSPRSGDLSVYWYQQSLDQGLQFLIQYYNGEERAKGNILERFSAQQFPDLHSELNLSSLELGDSALYFCASNGGIDEQYFGPGTRLTVT.

The gene calls are TRBV7-3 and TRBJ1-1; possibly TRBD1 for D (6 bases). Trimming cost V 5 bases and J 5 bases, with 15 bases left between them. Per germline, CDR1 SGHTA and CDR2 FQGTGA. There are 14 residues in the CDR3. CDR3 sequence reads: CASSAQGSGTEAFF. CDR3 sequence (DNA): TGTGCCAGCAGCGCACAGGGAAGTGGGACTGAAGCTTTCTTT.

The DNA for the CDR3 is TGTGCCAGCAGTGAATCCCCCGATCAGCCCCAGCATTTT. Amino acid sequence: CASSESPDQPQHF. The V gene is TRBV6-1, the J gene TRBJ1-5; no definite D call. The ends were cut back, 2 bases at V and 5 bases at J, with 7 bases in the middle. In germline, CDR1 is MNHNS, CDR2 SASEGT. The CDR3 has 13 residues.

J is TRBJ1-2 and V is TRBV4-3, with D perhaps matching TRBD1 (6 bases). The CDR3 consists of 14 residues. Germline assignment: CDR1 LGHNA and CDR2 YSLEER. V was shortened by 3 bases and J by 4 bases, with 12 bases between the two germline ends. This chain's CDR3 is CASSQSGEGYGYTF. In DNA form, the CDR3 reads TGCGCCAGCAGCCAGTCAGGGGAGGGCTATGGCTACACCTTC.

The chain employs TRBV2 and TRBJ2-6; D is perhaps TRBD1 (6 bases). Looked up from germline, CDR1 is SNHLY and CDR2 is FYNNEI. Trimming cost V 6 bases and J 2 bases, with 11 bases left between them. The CDR3 loop spans 15 amino acids. In DNA, the CDR3 is TGTGCCAGCAGGGTGACAGGAGCTGGGGCCAACGTCCTGACTTTC. This gives the protein CASRVTGAGANVLTF. Full variable domain (missing parts from reference TRBV2 and TRBJ2-6): EPEVTQTPSHQVTQMGQEVILRCVPISNHLYFYWYRQILGQKVEFLVSFYNNEISEKSEIFDDQFSVERPDGSNFTLKIRSTKLEDSAMYFCASRVTGAGANVLTFGAGSRLTVL.

The gene calls are TRBV9 and TRBJ2-7; weak D call: TRBD2 (6 bases). Trimming took off 4 bases at V and 3 bases at J, with 14 bases between the two ends. CDR1 and CDR2 (germline): SGDLS, YYNGEE. This CDR3 spans 14 amino acids. The chain's CDR3 is CASSPRGSGYEQYF. The CDR3 coding sequence is TGTGCCAGCAGCCCCCGGGGGTCAGGCTACGAGCAGTACTTC.

Turning to this clone: Only one base separates this from a far larger clonotype, so it likely reflects a read error. The rearrangement joins TRBV6-2 or TRBV6-3 to TRBJ1-1; 10 nucleotides match TRBD1. From germline, CDR1 is MNHEY and CDR2 SVGEGT. With 5 bases clipped from V and 5 bases from J, the junction kept 2 bases outside the gene matches. The CDR3 loop spans 13 amino acids. The chain's CDR3 is CASSRDRGTEAFF. CDR3 sequence (DNA): TGTGCCAGCAGTCGGGACAGGGGTACTGAAGCTTTCTTT.

J is TRBJ2-3 and V is TRBV9, with D possibly matching TRBD1 (5 bases). Germline values: CDR1 SGDLS, CDR2 YYNGEE. The length of the CDR3 is 16 residues. V lost 3 bases, J lost 0 bases, and 14 bases lay in between. CDR3 loop: CASSATGIFSTDTQYF. The DNA of the CDR3 is TGTGCCAGCAGCGCTACAGGTATCTTTAGCACAGATACGCAGTATTTT.

The rearrangement joins TRBV19 to TRBJ1-5, with D tentatively TRBD1 (6 bases). The CDR3 is made up of 14 amino acids. The germline V gene has CDR1 LNHDA and CDR2 SQIVND (reference sequence). V lost 3 bases, J lost 1 base, and 7 bases lay in between. This CDR3 reads CASSIDRSNQPQHF. The CDR3 bases are TGTGCCAGTAGTATTGACAGGAGCAATCAGCCCCAGCATTTT.

The chain has TRBV15 and TRBJ2-2; D is possibly TRBD1 (5 bases). Germline lookup yields CDR1 LNHNV and CDR2 YYDKDF (reference sequence). Trimming took 0 bases from V and 5 from J, leaving 7 bases between them. CDR3 length: 14 amino acids. In nucleotides, the CDR3 is TGTGCCACCAGCAGAGACAGGGCTACCGGGGAGCTGTTTTTT. The encoded protein is CATSRDRATGELFF.

V is TRBV19 and J is TRBJ2-7, with 10 bases fitting TRBD2. V shed 5 bases, J shed 3 bases, and the junction held 1 base outside the gene matches. Germline values: CDR1 LNHDA, CDR2 SQIVND (reference sequence). This CDR3 comprises 13 residues. The CDR3, as DNA: TGTGCCAGTAGTCAGCGGGGGGGCTACGAGCAGTACTTC. Its translation: CASSQRGGYEQYF.

This chain uses TRBV7-2 with TRBJ2-3; 14 nucleotides line up with TRBD2. CDR3 length equals 16 residues. V dropped 6 bases and J dropped 7; count of bases not matched to a gene: 9. Germline V lookup: CDR1 SGHTA, CDR2 FQGNSA. The CDR3 DNA follows: TGTGCCAGCAGTTACCGACTAGCGGGGGGGCCTAATACGCAGTATTTT. This codes for CASSYRLAGGPNTQYF.

CDR3 protein: CASSSPRQGMVHTEAFF. DNA of the CDR3: TGTGCCAGCAGTTCACCAAGACAGGGGATGGTACACACTGAAGCTTTCTTT. The chain uses TRBV6-7 and TRBJ1-1; 8 bases line up with TRBD1. TRBV6-7 is an ORF; its function is uncertain. Trimming at V came to 4 bases and at J to 3 bases, leaving 13 bases not matched to a gene. The CDR3 totals 17 residues.

The chain uses TRBV2 and TRBJ1-2, with D unresolved. CDR3 length: 14 amino acids. V gave up 5 bases and J gave up 6 bases, with 16 bases separating them. CDR1 and CDR2 from the germline V gene are SNHLY and FYNNEI. This CDR3 is CASSPSVRSDGYTF. The CDR3 DNA reads as TGTGCCAGCAGTCCCTCAGTGCGGAGCGATGGCTACACCTTC.

The chain couples TRBV28 to TRBJ2-3; D is unclear. The V gene's germline CDR1 is MDHEN and CDR2 SYDVKM. CDR3 length: 15 amino acids. V lost 5 bases to trimming and J lost 2 bases, with 14 bases between them. Written as DNA, the CDR3 is TGTGCCAGCAGTCCAGAGCGCGTTTACACAGATACGCAGTATTTT. It yields the protein CASSPERVYTDTQYF.

The V and J genes are TRBV19 and TRBJ1-2; tentative D call: TRBD1 (6 bases). This CDR3 has 14 residues. CDR1 is LNHDA and CDR2 is SQIVND in the germline V gene (reference sequence). Trimming removed 5 bases from V and 4 bases from J, with 14 bases in between. The CDR3 sequence is CASSLSTGTYGYTF. The DNA for the CDR3 is TGTGCCAGTAGTCTATCTACAGGGACCTATGGCTACACCTTC.

This chain links TRBV28 with TRBJ2-7; D perhaps matches TRBD1 (5 bases). V was trimmed by 4 bases and J by 2 bases, leaving 12 bases between them. CDR1 is MDHEN and CDR2 is SYDVKM in the germline V gene. This CDR3 comprises 14 residues. The CDR3 coding sequence is TGTGCCAGCAGTTCCCCGGACAACCCCTACGAGCAGTACTTC. Translating gives CASSSPDNPYEQYF.

The chain combines TRBV9 with TRBJ2-1; 15 nucleotides align to TRBD2. Germline V gene lookup returns CDR1 SGDLS and CDR2 YYNGEE. V lost 0 bases, J lost 8 bases, and 6 bases stayed unmatched. CDR3 length equals 17 residues. CDR3 sequence (DNA): TGTGCCAGCAGCGTAGGAGGACTAGCGGGGGGGTTGGATGAGCAGTTCTTC. It is translated as CASSVGGLAGGLDEQFF.

This chain joins TRBV11-3 and TRBJ2-3; tentative D call: TRBD2 (5 bases). Trimming took 5 bases from V and 5 from J, leaving 11 bases between them. The CDR3 extends over 13 amino acids. Germline V gene data show CDR1 as SGHNT and CDR2 as YENEEA. The CDR3 DNA reads as TGTGCCAGCAGCCCTATCCGGGGAGATACGCAGTATTTT. Amino acids: CASSPIRGDTQYF.

The V and J genes are TRBV4-1 and TRBJ1-1; no reliable D call. CDR3 length equals 16 residues. Germline CDR1 and CDR2: MGHRA and YSYEKL. V gave up 0 bases and J gave up 0 bases, with 11 bases separating them. The CDR3: CASSQEGSQVNTEAFF. The CDR3 DNA reads TGCGCCAGCAGCCAAGAGGGCTCGCAAGTGAACACTGAAGCTTTCTTT.

V and J are TRBV2 and TRBJ1-5; D unresolved. V shed 8 bases and J shed 0 bases, with 17 bases lying between them. The germline V gene encodes CDR1 SNHLY and CDR2 FYNNEI. This CDR3 region has 16 residues. The CDR3 protein is CASAVGQPYSNQPQHF. In DNA, the CDR3 is TGTGCCAGCGCAGTTGGGCAGCCTTATAGCAATCAGCCCCAGCATTTT. Full variable domain (missing parts from reference TRBV2 and TRBJ1-5): EPEVTQTPSHQVTQMGQEVILRCVPISNHLYFYWYRQILGQKVEFLVSFYNNEISEKSEIFDDQFSVERPDGSNFTLKIRSTKLEDSAMYFCASAVGQPYSNQPQHFGDGTRLSIL.

This chain links TRBV2 with TRBJ1-2; D possibly corresponds to TRBD1 (6 bases). This CDR3 has 13 residues. Deletions cut 0 bases from V and 8 bases from J, with 10 bases between. The germline V gene encodes CDR1 SNHLY and CDR2 FYNNEI. The CDR3 loop is CASSEAGGVGYTF. The DNA for the CDR3 is TGTGCCAGCAGTGAAGCAGGGGGTGTCGGCTACACCTTC.

The sample holds a few counts of this clone. This chain joins TRBV2 and TRBJ1-4; D remains ambiguous. There are 15 residues in the CDR3. Germline CDR1 is SNHLY and CDR2 is FYNNEI. V shed 7 bases and J shed 0 bases, with 12 bases lying between them. The CDR3: CASTLKAATNEKLFF. In nucleotides, the CDR3 is TGTGCCAGCACTCTCAAAGCCGCAACTAATGAAAAACTGTTTTTT.

This chain links TRBV3-1 (or the pseudogene TRBV3-2) with TRBJ2-1; TRBD2 is a possible D gene (5 bases). The germline gives CDR1 LGHDT, CDR2 YNNKEL (reference sequence). This CDR3 comprises 19 residues. The V and J ends lost 1 base and 2 bases respectively, with 21 bases between them. CDR3 region: CASSQARLKRVVPYNEQFF. The DNA for the CDR3 is TGTGCCAGCAGCCAAGCTCGGCTGAAGAGGGTGGTACCCTACAATGAGCAGTTCTTC.

The genes are TRBV7-3 and TRBJ2-3; 10 nucleotides agree with TRBD2. CDR3 length: 15 amino acids. CDR1 is SGHTA and CDR2 is FQGTGA in the germline V gene. After removal of 1 base from V and 5 bases from J, the junction contained 3 bases not matched to a gene. The DNA for the CDR3 is TGTGCCAGCAGCTTAATGGCTAGCGGGGGAGATACGCAGTATTTT. Residues: CASSLMASGGDTQYF.

J is TRBJ2-1 and V is TRBV7-3, with D possibly TRBD2 on 5 matching bases. The CDR3 covers 16 residues. Trimming removed 2 bases from V and 6 bases from J, with 17 bases in between. Germline V gives CDR1 SGHTA, CDR2 FQGTGA. The CDR3 loop is CASSLRASLRSNEQFF. DNA of the CDR3: TGTGCCAGCAGCTTACGGGCTAGCCTTCGAAGCAATGAGCAGTTCTTC.

This chain joins TRBV7-9 and TRBJ2-1, with 9 bases identical to TRBD2. The germline V gene has CDR1 SEHNR and CDR2 FQNEAQ (reference sequence). V lost 2 bases and J lost 4; bases outside the gene matches: 6. The CDR3 contains 16 residues. The CDR3 protein is CASSLKAGGGYNEQFF. CDR3 DNA: TGTGCCAGCAGCTTAAAGGCGGGAGGGGGGTACAATGAGCAGTTCTTC.